This T cell receptor beta chain was found in a study of neurological immune-mediated disorders. Germline V gives CDR1 MGHDK, CDR2 SYGVNS. The CDR3 spans 12 residues. V gave up 7 bases and J gave up 9 bases; unmatched junction bases: 6. One entry per CDR3 protein, called by TCRdb with MiXCR from the 5' RACE reads. The sample records 85,000 to 90,000 distinct CDR3 sequences, under 4.5% being singletons. This clonotype was seen many times. The J gene is TRBJ2-1, the V gene TRBV25-1; 7 nucleotides agree with TRBD1. This receptor was identified in a woman aged 45-65 years with multiple sclerosis. The material sequenced was PBMCs. The CDR3 spells CASIQGVTEQFF. The CDR3 nucleotides are TGTGCCAGCATTCAGGGGGTGACTGAGCAGTTCTTC.